Described below is a single TCR beta chain sequence and its context. Its antigen is unknown. The treatment is: oral pan-JAK inhibitor, 5-10 mg twice daily. Peripheral blood and lesional scalp punch biopsies were taken from alopecia areata patients. The data were taken from a study of CD8+ T cells in alopecia areata. Sequencing templates came from extracted RNA that was reverse transcribed into cDNA. Generated by immunoSEQ multiplex PCR, the TCRdb table keeps only in-frame clones and is missing some. The sample holds fewer than 200,000 clones, 58% seen once. J lost 4 bases, V lost 2 bases, and 5 bases had no gene match. The CDR3 loop spans 15 amino acids. Germline CDR1 reads SGHRS; CDR2 reads YFSETQ. Study conclusions and caveats: Because of a solitary nonresponder, the connection of baseline CD8+ expansion to response stays uncertain.

The sequence came from a human donor with alopecia areata. The source material was CD4+ T cells sorted from blood, sampled at week 56, from a patient treated with tofacitinib. The chain carries TRBV5-1 and TRBJ2-3, with TRBD1 matching 9 bases. Written as DNA, the CDR3 is TGCGCCAGCAGCTTTGGGGACAGGGACGCAGATACGCAGTATTTT. The encoded protein is CASSFGDRDADTQYF.